This TCR beta chain came from a study of T cells in Graves' hyperthyroidism and ophthalmopathy. The study, taken as a whole, reports: The majority of expanded thyroid clonotypes above 0.001 also appeared in blood.

The ends were cut back, 1 base at V and 1 base at J, with 16 bases in the middle. The germline V gene has CDR1 SEHNR and CDR2 FQNEAQ (reference sequence). There are 17 residues in the CDR3. The study excluded patients with uncontrolled infection, other autoimmune disease, pregnancy or lactation. Amplification of TCR beta CDR3 regions was performed using RNA transcripts as template. HTBI primers were the set used in a first-round RT-PCR of the TCR CDR3. TCRdb re-called the multiplex PCR reads through MiXCR, storing one row per CDR3 protein. The sample lists about 500,000 distinct CDR3 sequences, 46% occurring once. This clonotype has a handful of counts. Antigen specificity is unknown.

The sequence was obtained from an adult woman with Graves' disease, either hyperthyroidism or ophthalmopathy (not recorded which). V usage is TRBV7-9 and J usage is TRBJ1-1; D possibly corresponds to TRBD1 (5 bases). Sequencing used peripheral blood or thyroid tissue (not recorded which). CDR3 nucleotide sequence: TGTGCCAGCAGCTTAGGGGCTGGGACGTTTTCGAACACTGAAGCTTTCTTT. This translates into CASSLGAGTFSNTEAFF.